The 13 T cell receptor beta chains below come from one sample, sequenced in a study of T cell responses to AZD1222 COVID-19 vaccine. The repertoire was sequenced with immunoSEQ multiplex PCR; TCRdb's copy has only in-frame clones and lacks some. Of around 150,000 clones in the sample, 90% are singletons; the top ten hold about 6%. Sequencing used peripheral blood, obtained 28 days after the second AZD1222 dose. The origin of the receptors is an adult who received the AZD1222 COVID-19 vaccine.

The chain carries TRBV29-1 and TRBJ1-3; 11 nucleotides line up with TRBD1. V gave up 6 bases and J gave up 5 bases; unmatched junction bases: 3. Germline CDR1 SQVTM, CDR2 ANQGSEA. This CDR3 has 13 residues. Written as DNA, the CDR3 is TGCAGCGTGCGGGACAGGGGGAGAAACACCATATATTTT. Translated, it gives CSVRDRGRNTIYF. Variable domain in full (rest from reference TRBV29-1 and TRBJ1-3): SAVISQKPSRDICQRGTSLTIQCQVDSQVTMMFWYRQQPGQSLTLIATANQGSEATYESGFVIDKFPISRPNLTFSTLTVSNMSPEDSSIYLCSVRDRGRNTIYFGEGSWLTVV.

DNA for the CDR3: TGTGCCAGTAGTGTCAGGGATGGGGATGGCTACACCTTC. Its translation is CASSVRDGDGYTF. The chain couples TRBV19 to TRBJ1-2; D is possibly TRBD1 (5 bases). With 5 bases removed from V and 6 bases from J, the gap between germline ends came to 13 bases. The CDR3 totals 13 residues. Germline CDR1 is LNHDA and CDR2 is SQIVND (reference sequence).

Note on this clone: At one end the junction does not follow the germline gene, possibly because of a read error. This chain links TRBV6-5 with TRBJ1-6, with 8 positions matching TRBD1. Germline values: CDR1 MNHEY, CDR2 SVGAGI. The length of the CDR3 is 15 residues. For the CDR3, the DNA is TGTGCCAGAAAGACAGGGGACTCCGATAATTCACCCCTCCACTTT. It yields the protein CARKTGDSDNSPLHF.

The CDR3 protein is CASSRAQQGWGTDTQYF. The CDR3, as DNA: TGTGCCAGTAGTCGCGCTCAACAGGGTTGGGGAACAGATACGCAGTATTTT. The chain has TRBV19 and TRBJ2-3, with D possibly matching TRBD1 (6 bases). The CDR3 runs 17 residues. CDR1 and CDR2 (germline): LNHDA, SQIVND (reference sequence). V was trimmed by 5 bases and J by 3 bases, leaving 21 bases between them. The full variable domain, completed using reference TRBV19 and TRBJ2-3, is DGGITQSPKYLFRKEGQNVTLSCEQNLNHDAMYWYRQDPGQGLRLIYYSQIVNDFQKGDIAEGYSVSREKKESFPLTVTSAQKNPTAFYLCASSRAQQGWGTDTQYFGPGTRLTVL.

The V and J genes are TRBV6-5 and TRBJ1-3; TRBD1 aligns across 10 bases. The CDR3 is made up of 15 amino acids. Trimming removed 5 bases from V and 4 bases from J; junction bases left unmatched: 5. Germline-derived CDR1 and CDR2 are MNHEY and SVGAGI. Here the CDR3 DNA reads TGTGCCAGCAGTCGCGAGACAGGGGGCGGAAACACCATATATTTT. Protein product: CASSRETGGGNTIYF.

The J gene is TRBJ2-3, the V gene TRBV5-6; D remains unclear. The CDR3 runs 14 residues. Germline lookup yields CDR1 SGHDT and CDR2 YYEEEE. V dropped 0 bases and J dropped 3 bases, with 8 bases sitting between them. The CDR3 here is CASSLVRTTDTQYF. Written as DNA, the CDR3 is TGTGCCAGCAGCTTGGTACGGACGACAGATACGCAGTATTTT.

This rearrangement joins TRBV5-6 to TRBJ1-4; maybe TRBD1 (5 bases). Germline V lookup: CDR1 SGHDT, CDR2 YYEEEE. V was pared by 4 bases and J by 0 bases, with 13 bases between. The length of the CDR3 is 16 residues. The CDR3 region is CASSVLWTSTNEKLFF. The CDR3 nucleotides are TGTGCCAGCAGCGTACTTTGGACATCAACTAATGAAAAACTGTTTTTT.

J is TRBJ1-2 and V is TRBV7-8, with 10 bases matching TRBD1. CDR1 is SGHVS, CDR2 FQNEAQ, per germline. The CDR3 sequence is 14 residues long. V lost 4 bases and J lost 5; bases outside the gene matches: 4. This chain's CDR3 is CASSSRQGAYGYTF. As DNA, the CDR3 is TGTGCCAGCAGCTCCAGACAGGGGGCGTATGGCTACACCTTC.

The J gene is TRBJ1-1, the V gene TRBV5-6; no clear D gene. V was trimmed by 4 bases and J by 2 bases, leaving 15 bases between them. Germline lookup yields CDR1 SGHDT and CDR2 YYEEEE. The CDR3 is 15 amino acids. The DNA of the CDR3 is TGTGCCAGCAGCCCCAATCACGGGCCAAACACTGAAGCTTTCTTT. This sequence encodes CASSPNHGPNTEAFF.

This clone was found once. The chain has TRBV11-2 and TRBJ2-3; either TRBD1 or TRBD2 may fit D (7 bases each). V was trimmed by 1 base and J by 4 bases, leaving 15 bases between them. Germline CDR1 reads SGHAT; CDR2 reads FQNNGV. The CDR3 has 16 amino acids. Here the CDR3 DNA reads TGTGCCAGCAGCTTAGGCGTCAGGGGGAGGGCAGATACGCAGTATTTT. Translating gives CASSLGVRGRADTQYF.

Written as DNA, the CDR3 is TGTGCCAGCAGCCAGGACAGGGACACCTATAATTCACCCCTCCACTTT. Translation: CASSQDRDTYNSPLHF. The chain couples TRBV4-2 to TRBJ1-6; 8 bases map to TRBD1. After removal of 3 bases from V and 2 bases from J, the junction contained 3 bases not matched to a gene. The CDR3 is 16 residues long. Looked up from germline, CDR1 is LGHNA and CDR2 is YNFKEQ.

The chain uses TRBV6-5 and TRBJ1-3; unclear D gene. The CDR3 is made up of 14 amino acids. The V end lost 6 bases, the J end lost 0 bases, and 9 bases lay between the germline ends. The V gene's germline CDR1 is MNHEY and CDR2 SVGAGI. The CDR3 sequence is CASRVQYSGNTIYF. As DNA, the CDR3 is TGTGCCAGCAGGGTACAGTACTCTGGAAACACCATATATTTT.

This chain uses TRBV19 with TRBJ1-6; no reliable D call. The CDR3 is 12 amino acids. The ends were cut back, 3 bases at V and 13 bases at J, with 10 bases in the middle. Germline V gives CDR1 LNHDA, CDR2 SQIVND (reference sequence). DNA for the CDR3: TGTGCCAGTAGTATTGGTGGTGGTCCCCTCCACTTT. As protein: CASSIGGGPLHF.